These 31 T cell receptor beta chains were sequenced from one sample in a study of shared clonotypes between healthy human individuals. Sequenced by immunoSEQ multiplex PCR; TCRdb stores in-frame clones only, minus some. The sample lists over 850,000 clones, roughly 74% seen once, with roughly 0.62% in the top ten. The sequenced material came from memory CD4+ T cells from PBMCs. Noted subset: CD45RA-negative fraction. The receptor set was obtained from a man between 18 and 29 years old in good health. Some clones in this sample may be carry-over from other donors' samples.

This chain uses TRBV15 with TRBJ1-3, with D maybe TRBD1 (5 bases). The germline V gene encodes CDR1 LNHNV and CDR2 YYDKDF (reference sequence). CDR3 length: 15 residues. V lost 5 bases to trimming and J lost 0 bases, with 11 bases between them. In DNA form, the CDR3 reads TGTGCCACCAGCGGGACGAGGAGCTCTGGAAACACCATATATTTT. This gives the protein CATSGTRSSGNTIYF.

V gene TRBV5-5 combines with J gene TRBJ1-2; 7 bases match TRBD1. The CDR3 loop spans 13 amino acids. V lost 1 base to trimming and J lost 7 bases; unmatched junction nucleotides: 4. The germline gives CDR1 SGHKS, CDR2 YYEKEE (reference sequence). The CDR3 nucleotides are TGTGCCAGCAGCTTGTCGGACAGGTCTGGCTACACCTTC. Translating gives CASSLSDRSGYTF.

V usage is TRBV11-2 and J usage is TRBJ2-1, with 7 bases lining up with TRBD2. CDR1 and CDR2 from the germline V gene are SGHAT and FQNNGV. V lost 5 bases to trimming and J lost 5 bases; unmatched junction nucleotides: 12. The CDR3 covers 16 residues. The CDR3 here is CASSPGGGSINNEQFF. CDR3 in DNA: TGTGCCAGCAGCCCGGGGGGAGGGAGTATCAACAATGAGCAGTTCTTC.

A few counts support this clone. This sequence joins TRBV5-1 and TRBJ1-2; a possible D gene is TRBD1 (6 bases). The V gene's germline CDR1 is SGHRS and CDR2 YFSETQ. The CDR3 length is 14 residues. V lost 4 bases and J 3 bases, leaving 13 bases between the germline ends. CDR3 sequence (DNA): TGCGCCAGCAGCCCAAGGACAGAAGACTATGGCTACACCTTC. This codes for CASSPRTEDYGYTF.

The genes are TRBV18 and TRBJ1-5, with D perhaps TRBD1 (5 bases). Germline V gives CDR1 KGHSH, CDR2 LQKENI. V was pared by 4 bases and J by 1 base, with 14 bases between. The length of the CDR3 is 16 residues. The CDR3 DNA sequence: TGTGCCAGCTCACTCAACGGCGGGGGGAGCAATCAGCCCCAGCATTTT. Translated, it gives CASSLNGGGSNQPQHF. Drawing the rest from reference TRBV18 and TRBJ1-5, the complete variable domain is NAGVMQNPRHLVRRRGQEARLRCSPMKGHSHVYWYRQLPEEGLKFMVYLQKENIIDESGMPKERFSAEFPKEGPSILRIQQVVRGDSAAYFCASSLNGGGSNQPQHFGDGTRLSIL.

The chain recombines TRBV28 with TRBJ1-5; TRBD1 might be the D (6 bases). Between the trimmed V and J ends, which lost 10 bases and 0 bases, there was a span of 16 bases. Germline-derived CDR1 and CDR2 are MDHEN and SYDVKM. The CDR3 is made up of 15 amino acids. The CDR3 coding sequence is TGTGCCACCCCAGGGGCTAGGGGTAGCAATCAGCCCCAGCATTTT. Residues: CATPGARGSNQPQHF.

The CDR3 here is CASTLMPGQGRNEQFF. DNA for the CDR3: TGCGCCAGCACCCTCATGCCGGGACAGGGACGAAATGAGCAGTTCTTC. V and J are TRBV5-1 and TRBJ2-1, with 9 bases matching TRBD1. V trimming: 6 bases; J trimming: 7 bases; junction bases outside the gene matches: 14. Germline V gene lookup returns CDR1 SGHRS and CDR2 YFSETQ. The CDR3 runs to 16 residues.

The chain couples TRBV7-6 to TRBJ2-6; D unresolved. V shed 1 base and J shed 3 bases, with 7 bases lying between them. Germline CDR1 SGHVS, CDR2 FNYEAQ. The CDR3 has 15 residues. CDR3 amino acids: CASSLVGRGANVLTF. The DNA of the CDR3 is TGTGCCAGCAGCTTAGTAGGGCGTGGGGCCAACGTCCTGACTTTC.

This clone was counted once. The V call is TRBV19, the J call TRBJ2-1, with 8 bases identical to TRBD2. Germline V gene data show CDR1 as LNHDA and CDR2 as SQIVND (reference sequence). This CDR3 comprises 16 residues. J lost 5 bases, V lost 5 bases, and 11 bases had no gene match. CDR3 sequence: CASSPGPGREDNEQFF. CDR3 sequence (DNA): TGTGCCAGTAGTCCCGGTCCGGGGCGGGAGGACAATGAGCAGTTCTTC. Combining the CDR3 with reference TRBV19 and TRBJ2-1 gives the whole variable domain DGGITQSPKYLFRKEGQNVTLSCEQNLNHDAMYWYRQDPGQGLRLIYYSQIVNDFQKGDIAEGYSVSREKKESFPLTVTSAQKNPTAFYLCASSPGPGREDNEQFFGPGTRLTVL.

V usage is TRBV2 and J usage is TRBJ2-1; TRBD2 aligns across 10 bases. The V gene end was trimmed by 5 bases and the J gene end by 7 bases; junction bases not matched to a gene: 8. Germline lookup yields CDR1 SNHLY and CDR2 FYNNEI. This CDR3 contains 15 residues. CDR3 amino acids: CASSPSGSSVNEQFF. CDR3 bases: TGTGCCAGCAGTCCTAGCGGGAGTTCTGTAAATGAGCAGTTCTTC. The whole variable domain, filled in from reference TRBV2 and TRBJ2-1, reads EPEVTQTPSHQVTQMGQEVILRCVPISNHLYFYWYRQILGQKVEFLVSFYNNEISEKSEIFDDQFSVERPDGSNFTLKIRSTKLEDSAMYFCASSPSGSSVNEQFFGPGTRLTVL.

This chain connects TRBV7-9 to TRBJ2-1; tentatively, D is TRBD2 (5 bases). The length of the CDR3 is 13 residues. Trimming removed 1 base at V and 7 bases at J, with 8 bases between. Germline-derived CDR1 and CDR2 are SEHNR and FQNEAQ (reference sequence). CDR3 in amino acids: CASSLDLANEQFF. The CDR3 DNA reads TGTGCCAGCAGCTTAGACTTAGCGAATGAGCAGTTCTTC.

V usage is TRBV6-1 and J usage is TRBJ1-1, with unresolved D. Germline CDR1 reads MNHNS; CDR2 reads SASEGT. CDR3 length: 11 amino acids. V lost 5 bases and J lost 7, with 8 bases in between. The CDR3 reads CASSYLGEAFF. The CDR3 nucleotides read TGTGCCAGCAGTTACCTCGGTGAAGCTTTCTTT.

The gene calls are TRBV6-5 and TRBJ2-7, with D unresolved. This CDR3 is 13 amino acids long. V lost 4 bases and J 4 bases, leaving 11 bases between the germline ends. Germline CDR1 and CDR2: MNHEY and SVGAGI. CDR3 in DNA: TGTGCCAGCAGTTTTGGGGTCTCGTACGAGCAGTACTTC. Its protein is CASSFGVSYEQYF.

The rearrangement uses TRBV11-3 and TRBJ2-1; 7 positions match TRBD2. With V trimmed by 8 bases and J by 2 bases, 9 bases remained unmatched. Germline V gene lookup returns CDR1 SGHNT and CDR2 YENEEA. This CDR3 spans 15 amino acids. The CDR3 nucleotides read TGTGCCAGCTCTGGGAGTAGCGGGCCCTACAATGAGCAGTTCTTC. Its translation is CASSGSSGPYNEQFF.

As DNA, the CDR3 is TGTGCCAGCACTTCGTGGGGCCGACGGAGGGAATCCTCCTACAATGAGCAGTTCTTC. This gives the protein CASTSWGRRRESSYNEQFF. The chain recombines TRBV28 with TRBJ2-1, with D possibly matching TRBD2 (6 bases). The CDR3 spans 19 residues. Germline lookup yields CDR1 MDHEN and CDR2 SYDVKM. The ends were cut back, 7 bases at V and 0 bases at J, with 25 bases in the middle.

The rearrangement uses TRBV28 and TRBJ2-5; 12 nucleotides agree with TRBD2. Germline values: CDR1 MDHEN, CDR2 SYDVKM. The CDR3 spans 16 residues. V lost 4 bases to trimming and J lost 5 bases; unmatched junction nucleotides: 8. CDR3 DNA: TGTGCCAGCAGTTCTCCGGGACTAGCGGGCTCGGAGACCCAGTACTTC. Amino acids: CASSSPGLAGSETQYF.

About this clone itself: Other DNA sequences of this sample code for an identical CDR3. The rearrangement links TRBV2 to TRBJ2-3, with 11 bases that match TRBD1. This CDR3 is built from 14 residues. Trimming took 6 bases from V and 6 from J; bases not matched to a gene: 5. In germline, CDR1 is SNHLY, CDR2 FYNNEI. CDR3 DNA: TGTGCCAGCAGCCTAGGACAGGGGGCGGATACGCAGTATTTT. Its protein product is CASSLGQGADTQYF.

The V and J genes are TRBV7-2 and TRBJ2-1, with 9 bases that match TRBD2. Per the germline V gene, CDR1 is SGHTA and CDR2 is FQGNSA. The junction had 10 bases not matched to a gene; V was cut back by 4 bases and J by 6 bases. The CDR3 has 16 amino acids. The CDR3 sequence: CASSYDSSGRGNEQFF. Here the CDR3 DNA reads TGTGCCAGCAGCTATGACAGTAGCGGGAGAGGCAATGAGCAGTTCTTC.

The sample holds a few counts of this clone. The chain combines TRBV6-1 with TRBJ2-1, with TRBD2 matching 8 bases. V dropped 2 bases and J dropped 11; count of bases not matched to a gene: 14. The CDR3 contains 16 residues. Germline loops: CDR1 MNHNS, CDR2 SASEGT. The CDR3 bases are TGTGCCAGCAGTGAATTCGGGTCGACTAGCGCCTCGAAGCAGTTCTTC. Its translation: CASSEFGSTSASKQFF.

This clone was recorded once. V and J are TRBV7-3 and TRBJ2-3, with D possibly matching TRBD1 (5 bases). CDR1 is SGHTA and CDR2 is FQGTGA in the germline V gene. Trimming cost V 5 bases and J 7 bases, with 10 bases left between them. The CDR3 loop spans 12 amino acids. The CDR3 nucleotides are TGTGCCAGCAGCCAGGGCCCAAATACGCAGTATTTT. Encoded protein: CASSQGPNTQYF. The full variable domain, with the rest looked up from reference TRBV7-3 and TRBJ2-3, is GAGVSQTPSNKVTEKGKYVELRCDPISGHTALYWYRQSLGQGPEFLIYFQGTGAADDSGLPNDRFFAVRPEGSVSTLKIQRTERGDSAVYLCASSQGPNTQYFGPGTRLTVL.

The V call is TRBV19, the J call TRBJ2-7, with TRBD1 matching 10 bases. The germline V gene encodes CDR1 LNHDA and CDR2 SQIVND (reference sequence). The length of the CDR3 is 16 residues. Losses at the gene ends were 2 bases for V and 2 bases for J; bases not matched to a gene: 6. The CDR3 protein is CASSIRGTGATYEQYF. CDR3 in DNA: TGTGCCAGTAGTATACGCGGGACAGGGGCGACCTACGAGCAGTACTTC.

About this clone itself: This is likely an artifact of a read error, given a far larger clone one base away. The chain joins TRBV5-8 to TRBJ1-2; a possible D gene is TRBD1 (5 bases). Germline-derived CDR1 and CDR2 are SGHTS and YDEGEE. The CDR3 sequence is 13 residues long. V was trimmed by 0 bases and J by 6 bases, leaving 9 bases between them. The CDR3 loop is CASSLARGDGYTF. In nucleotides, the CDR3 is TGTGCCAGCAGCTTGGCGCGGGGCGATGGCTACACCTTC. The full variable domain, completed using reference TRBV5-8 and TRBJ1-2, is EAGVTQSPTHLIKTRGQQATLRCSPISGHTSVYWYQQALGLGLQFLLWYDEGEERNRGNFPPRFSGRQFPNYSSELNVNALELEDSALYLCASSLARGDGYTFGSGTRLTVV.

This rearrangement joins TRBV6-1 to TRBJ2-7; D is possibly TRBD2 (5 bases). The CDR3 covers 13 residues. The germline V gene has CDR1 MNHNS and CDR2 SASEGT. Trimming stripped 6 bases from V and 2 bases from J, with 11 bases between. CDR3 protein: CASRRGLAYEQYF. The CDR3 DNA reads TGTGCCAGCAGGAGAGGACTGGCCTACGAGCAGTACTTC.

The gene calls are TRBV7-8 and TRBJ2-2; a possible D gene is TRBD2 (5 bases). Germline assignment: CDR1 SGHVS and CDR2 FQNEAQ. This CDR3 is 15 amino acids long. Trimming took 7 bases from V and 4 from J, leaving 16 bases between them. The CDR3 loop is CASIKKRSRTGELFF. Written as DNA, the CDR3 is TGTGCCAGCATAAAGAAGCGGTCTCGCACCGGGGAGCTGTTTTTT.

V is TRBV14 and J is TRBJ2-7; D is perhaps TRBD1 (7 bases). The germline V and J ends were trimmed by 3 bases and 5 bases, with 11 bases remaining between them. Germline loops: CDR1 SGHDN, CDR2 FVKESK. This CDR3 comprises 13 residues. CDR3 protein: CASSHSGGNEQYF. CDR3 in DNA: TGTGCCAGCAGCCACTCAGGGGGGAACGAGCAGTACTTC.

CDR3 amino acids: CASSRDRPDGYTF. As DNA, the CDR3 is TGTGCCAGCTCCCGCGACAGACCCGATGGCTACACCTTC. The chain has TRBV18 and TRBJ1-2; possibly TRBD1 for D (5 bases). The CDR3 spans 13 residues. Trimming removed 6 bases from V and 6 bases from J, with 14 bases in between. Germline CDR1 and CDR2: KGHSH and LQKENI.

Comments on this clone: Different DNA sequences within this sample yield the same CDR3. The chain joins TRBV12-5 to TRBJ1-1; D ambiguous. Germline CDR1 LGHNT, CDR2 FRNRAP. V shed 3 bases and J shed 4 bases, with 9 bases lying between them. The CDR3 loop spans 13 amino acids. The CDR3 loop reads CASGLEGGTEAFF. The CDR3 DNA sequence: TGTGCTAGTGGTTTAGAGGGTGGCACTGAAGCTTTCTTT. Supplemented by reference TRBV12-5 and TRBJ1-1, the full variable domain reads DARVTQTPRHKVTEMGQEVTMRCQPILGHNTVFWYRQTMMQGLELLAYFRNRAPLDDSGMPKDRFSAEMPDATLATLKIQPSEPRDSAVYFCASGLEGGTEAFFGQGTRLTVV.

The chain joins TRBV5-1 to TRBJ2-1, with TRBD2 matching over 9 bases. The germline V gene has CDR1 SGHRS and CDR2 YFSETQ. The ends lost 3 bases at V and 8 bases at J; junction bases unmatched: 6. The CDR3 is made up of 14 amino acids. The CDR3 DNA sequence: TGCGCCAGCAGCTGGGGACTAGCAGGAGATGAGCAGTTCTTC. Its translation: CASSWGLAGDEQFF. Variable domain in full (rest from reference TRBV5-1 and TRBJ2-1): KAGVTQTPRYLIKTRGQQVTLSCSPISGHRSVSWYQQTPGQGLQFLFEYFSETQRNKGNFPGRFSGRQFSNSRSEMNVSTLELGDSALYLCASSWGLAGDEQFFGPGTRLTVL.

About this clone itself: The junction departs from the called germline gene at one end, perhaps through a read error. V and J are TRBV6-6 and TRBJ2-6; D possibly corresponds to TRBD1 (5 bases). The CDR3 totals 15 residues. Looked up from germline, CDR1 is MNHNY and CDR2 is SVGAGI (reference sequence). CDR3 coding DNA: TGTGCCAGCAGACCCACCGCCTCTGGGGCCAACGCCCTGACTTTC. Translated, it gives CASRPTASGANALTF.

The gene calls are TRBV27 and TRBJ2-2, with TRBD1 identical over 8 bases. In germline, CDR1 is MNHEY, CDR2 SMNVEV (reference sequence). J lost 4 bases, V lost 2 bases, and 6 bases had no gene match. The CDR3 runs 16 residues. The CDR3 sequence: CASSLGAGGITGELFF. The CDR3 DNA sequence: TGTGCCAGCAGTTTAGGCGCAGGGGGCATCACCGGGGAGCTGTTTTTT.

The V call is TRBV5-4, the J call TRBJ2-6; TRBD1 aligns across 7 bases. CDR1 SGHNT and CDR2 YYREEE come from the germline V gene (reference sequence). The CDR3 length is 16 residues. With V trimmed by 0 bases and J by 8 bases, 8 bases remained unmatched. CDR3 loop: CASSLAGTAATNVLTF. The CDR3 nucleotides are TGTGCCAGCAGCTTGGCTGGGACAGCAGCTACCAACGTCCTGACTTTC.